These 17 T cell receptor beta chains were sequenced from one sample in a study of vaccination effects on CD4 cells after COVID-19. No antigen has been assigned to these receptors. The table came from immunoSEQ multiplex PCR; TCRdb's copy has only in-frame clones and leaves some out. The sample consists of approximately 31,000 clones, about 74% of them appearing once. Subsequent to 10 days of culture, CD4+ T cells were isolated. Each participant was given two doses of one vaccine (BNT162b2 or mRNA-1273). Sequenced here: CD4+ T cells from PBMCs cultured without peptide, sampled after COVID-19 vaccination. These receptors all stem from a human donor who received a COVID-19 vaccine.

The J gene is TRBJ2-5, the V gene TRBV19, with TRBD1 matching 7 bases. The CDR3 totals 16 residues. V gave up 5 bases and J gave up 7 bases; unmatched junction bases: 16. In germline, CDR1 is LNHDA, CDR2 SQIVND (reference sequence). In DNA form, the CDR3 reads TGTGCCAGTAGTGGTGGTAGGACAGGTCGGCCAGGGACCCAGTACTTC. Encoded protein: CASSGGRTGRPGTQYF.

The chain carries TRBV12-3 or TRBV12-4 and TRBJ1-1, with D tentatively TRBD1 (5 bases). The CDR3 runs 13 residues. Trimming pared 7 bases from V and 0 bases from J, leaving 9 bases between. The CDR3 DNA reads TGTGCCAGCATCCGGGGCTTGAACACTGAAGCTTTCTTT. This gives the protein CASIRGLNTEAFF.

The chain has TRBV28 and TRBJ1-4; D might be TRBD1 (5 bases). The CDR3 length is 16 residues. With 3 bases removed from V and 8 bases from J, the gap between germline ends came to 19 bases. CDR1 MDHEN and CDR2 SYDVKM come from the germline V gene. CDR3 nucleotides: TGTGCCAGCAGTTTTGCGAACAAGGGGAGTGAAGAAAAACTGTTTTTT. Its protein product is CASSFANKGSEEKLFF.

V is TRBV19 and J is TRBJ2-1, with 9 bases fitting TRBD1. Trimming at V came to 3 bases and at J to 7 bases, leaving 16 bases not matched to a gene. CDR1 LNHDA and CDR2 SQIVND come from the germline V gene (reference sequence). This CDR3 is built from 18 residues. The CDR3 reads CASSIFGALTGGGNEQFF. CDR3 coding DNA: TGTGCCAGTAGTATTTTTGGGGCCTTGACAGGGGGAGGGAATGAGCAGTTCTTC.

CDR3 in amino acids: CASSQDQGGQPQHF. As DNA, the CDR3 is TGTGCCAGCAGCCAGGACCAGGGGGGCCAGCCCCAGCATTTT. The chain has TRBV6-5 and TRBJ1-5; 7 positions match TRBD1. This CDR3 contains 14 residues. Germline assignment: CDR1 MNHEY and CDR2 SVGAGI. V lost 6 bases and J lost 7; bases outside the gene matches: 9.

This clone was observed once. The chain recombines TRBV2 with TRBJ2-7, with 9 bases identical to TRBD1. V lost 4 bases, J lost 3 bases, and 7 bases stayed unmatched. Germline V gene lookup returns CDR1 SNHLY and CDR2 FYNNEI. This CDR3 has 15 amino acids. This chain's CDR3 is CASSVEGQGLYEQYF. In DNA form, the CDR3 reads TGTGCCAGCAGTGTCGAGGGACAGGGCCTCTACGAGCAGTACTTC.

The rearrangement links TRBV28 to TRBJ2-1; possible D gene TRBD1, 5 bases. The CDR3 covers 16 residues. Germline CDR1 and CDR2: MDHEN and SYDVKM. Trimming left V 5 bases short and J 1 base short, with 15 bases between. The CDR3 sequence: CASSIASGKSYNEQFF. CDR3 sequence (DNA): TGTGCCAGCAGTATCGCCTCAGGGAAGTCCTACAATGAGCAGTTCTTC.

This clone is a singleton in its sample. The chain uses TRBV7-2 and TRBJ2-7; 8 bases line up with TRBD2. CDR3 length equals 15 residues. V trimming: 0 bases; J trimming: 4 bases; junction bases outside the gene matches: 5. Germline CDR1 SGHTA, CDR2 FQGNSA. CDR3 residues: CASSLAAGGRYEQYF. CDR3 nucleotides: TGTGCCAGCAGCTTAGCGGCGGGAGGCAGATACGAGCAGTACTTC.

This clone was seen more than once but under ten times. Here the CDR3 DNA reads TGTGCCAGTAGCAGTCCACCAGGGGGAAGAAATGAAAAACTGTTTTTT. This translates into CASSSPPGGRNEKLFF. V is TRBV19 and J is TRBJ1-4, with TRBD1 matching 7 bases. CDR1 and CDR2 (germline): LNHDA, SQIVND (reference sequence). V trimming: 6 bases; J trimming: 5 bases; junction bases outside the gene matches: 12. This CDR3 is built from 16 residues. Filled out from reference TRBV19 and TRBJ1-4, the complete variable domain reads DGGITQSPKYLFRKEGQNVTLSCEQNLNHDAMYWYRQDPGQGLRLIYYSQIVNDFQKGDIAEGYSVSREKKESFPLTVTSAQKNPTAFYLCASSSPPGGRNEKLFFGSGTQLSVL.

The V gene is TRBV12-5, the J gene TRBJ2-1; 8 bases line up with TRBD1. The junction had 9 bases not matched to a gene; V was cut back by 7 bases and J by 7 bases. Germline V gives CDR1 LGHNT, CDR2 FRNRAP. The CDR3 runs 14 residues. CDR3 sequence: CASASDRVRNEQFF. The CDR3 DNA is TGTGCTAGTGCCTCGGACAGGGTGAGAAATGAGCAGTTCTTC.

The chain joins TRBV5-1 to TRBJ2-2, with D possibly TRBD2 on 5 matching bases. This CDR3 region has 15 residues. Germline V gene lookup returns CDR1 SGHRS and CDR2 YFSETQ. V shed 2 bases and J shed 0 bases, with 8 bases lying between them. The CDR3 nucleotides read TGCGCCAGCAGCTTAGCGGCCCCGAACACCGGGGAGCTGTTTTTT. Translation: CASSLAAPNTGELFF. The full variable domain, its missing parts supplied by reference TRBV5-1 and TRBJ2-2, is KAGVTQTPRYLIKTRGQQVTLSCSPISGHRSVSWYQQTPGQGLQFLFEYFSETQRNKGNFPGRFSGRQFSNSRSEMNVSTLELGDSALYLCASSLAAPNTGELFFGEGSRLTVL.

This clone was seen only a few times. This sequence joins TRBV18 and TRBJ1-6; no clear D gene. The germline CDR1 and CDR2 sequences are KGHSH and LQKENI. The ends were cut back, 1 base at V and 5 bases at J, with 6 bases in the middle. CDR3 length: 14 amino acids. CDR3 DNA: TGTGCCAGCTCACCACGGGGTAATAATTCACCCCTCCACTTT. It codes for CASSPRGNNSPLHF.

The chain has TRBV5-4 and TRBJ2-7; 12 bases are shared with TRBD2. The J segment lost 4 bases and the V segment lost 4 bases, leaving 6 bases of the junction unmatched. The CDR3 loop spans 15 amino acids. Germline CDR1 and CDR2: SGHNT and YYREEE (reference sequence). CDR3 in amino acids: CASSPGLAGRYEQYF. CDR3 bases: TGTGCCAGCAGCCCTGGACTAGCGGGACGATACGAGCAGTACTTC.

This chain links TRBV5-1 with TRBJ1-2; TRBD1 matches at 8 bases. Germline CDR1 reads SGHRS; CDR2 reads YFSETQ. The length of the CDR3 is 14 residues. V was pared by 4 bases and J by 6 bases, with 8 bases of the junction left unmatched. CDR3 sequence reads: CASSQGDRTNGYTF. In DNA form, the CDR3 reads TGCGCCAGCAGCCAGGGGGACAGGACGAATGGCTACACCTTC. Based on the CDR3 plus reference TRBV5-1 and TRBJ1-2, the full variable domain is KAGVTQTPRYLIKTRGQQVTLSCSPISGHRSVSWYQQTPGQGLQFLFEYFSETQRNKGNFPGRFSGRQFSNSRSEMNVSTLELGDSALYLCASSQGDRTNGYTFGSGTRLTVV.

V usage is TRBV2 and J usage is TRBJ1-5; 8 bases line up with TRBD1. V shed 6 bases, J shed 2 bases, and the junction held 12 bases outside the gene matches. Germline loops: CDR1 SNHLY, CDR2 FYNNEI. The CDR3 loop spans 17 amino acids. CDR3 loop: CASSFDRGTPGNQPQHF. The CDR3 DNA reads TGTGCCAGCAGCTTCGACAGGGGCACACCCGGCAATCAGCCCCAGCATTTT.

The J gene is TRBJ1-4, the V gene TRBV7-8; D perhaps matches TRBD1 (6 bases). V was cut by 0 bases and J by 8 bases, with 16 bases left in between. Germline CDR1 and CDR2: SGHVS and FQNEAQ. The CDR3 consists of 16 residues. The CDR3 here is CASSLAPRGTREKLFF. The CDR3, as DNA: TGTGCCAGCAGCTTAGCTCCCAGGGGCACTCGGGAAAAACTGTTTTTT.

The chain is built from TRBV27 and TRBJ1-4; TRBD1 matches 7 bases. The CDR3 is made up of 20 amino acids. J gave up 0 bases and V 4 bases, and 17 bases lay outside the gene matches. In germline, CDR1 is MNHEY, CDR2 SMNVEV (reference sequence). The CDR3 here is CASSSRPWTGPFATNEKLFF. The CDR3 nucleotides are TGTGCCAGCAGTTCGCGACCTTGGACAGGCCCTTTTGCAACTAATGAAAAACTGTTTTTT.